The 17 T cell receptor beta chains below were found in one sample sequenced in a study of blood T cell repertoires in COVID-19. Libraries were prepared by immunoSEQ multiplex PCR; TCRdb keeps only in-frame clonotypes and omits some of them. The table lists fewer than 250,000 clones, approximately 85% of them singletons. Sequenced material: peripheral blood. The receptors stem from a woman between 70 and 85 years old with acute or convalescent COVID-19.

The chain recombines TRBV5-4 with TRBJ1-2; perhaps TRBD1 as D (5 bases). The V gene lost 0 bases and the J gene lost 7 bases, with 16 bases spanning the gap. The CDR3 consists of 15 residues. The germline CDR1 and CDR2 sequences are SGHNT and YYREEE (reference sequence). CDR3 loop: CASSLEVAGIGGYTF. CDR3 nucleotide sequence: TGTGCCAGCAGCTTGGAAGTAGCAGGGATAGGTGGCTACACCTTC.

This sequence joins TRBV5-4 and TRBJ2-5, with 12 bases lining up with TRBD1. Germline assignment: CDR1 SGHNT and CDR2 YYREEE (reference sequence). This CDR3 region has 15 residues. V was pared by 4 bases and J by 5 bases, with 6 bases of the junction left unmatched. CDR3 sequence reads: CASSARDRGLETQYF. CDR3 sequence (DNA): TGTGCCAGCAGCGCAAGGGACAGGGGGCTTGAGACCCAGTACTTC.

The rearrangement uses TRBV5-1 and TRBJ2-7, with 8 bases fitting TRBD1. Germline V gene data show CDR1 as SGHRS and CDR2 as YFSETQ. The junction had 3 bases not matched to a gene; V was cut back by 0 bases and J by 4 bases. The CDR3 is 14 amino acids. CDR3 DNA: TGCGCCAGCAGCTTGGAGGACAGGGAATACGAGCAGTACTTC. It yields the protein CASSLEDREYEQYF.

The rearrangement joins TRBV25-1 to TRBJ2-1, with 7 bases identical to TRBD2. The CDR3 is made up of 13 amino acids. The trim removed 8 bases at V and 3 bases at J, leaving 4 bases unmatched. Germline V gene sequence: CDR1 MGHDK, CDR2 SYGVNS. The CDR3, as DNA: TGTGCCAGCGCGGCTAGCGGCTACAATGAGCAGTTCTTC. Translating it yields CASAASGYNEQFF. Together with reference TRBV25-1 and TRBJ2-1, the CDR3 gives the full variable domain: EADIYQTPRYLVIGTGKKITLECSQTMGHDKMYWYQQDPGMELHLIHYSYGVNSTEKGDLSSESTVSRIRTEHFPLTLESARPSHTSQYLCASAASGYNEQFFGPGTRLTVL.

The gene calls are TRBV7-9 and TRBJ2-7; 9 bases agree with TRBD1. The CDR3 covers 14 residues. J gave up 4 bases and V 6 bases, and 7 bases lay outside the gene matches. Per germline, CDR1 SEHNR and CDR2 FQNEAQ (reference sequence). CDR3 nucleotide sequence: TGTGCCAGCAGTGCACAGGGGGCGATGTACGAGCAGTACTTC. It encodes CASSAQGAMYEQYF.

CDR3 residues: CSVVSRGRTGNTIYF. The DNA of the CDR3 is TGCAGCGTTGTGAGCAGGGGAAGGACTGGAAACACCATATATTTT. The rearrangement joins TRBV29-1 to TRBJ1-3, with D tentatively TRBD1 (6 bases). CDR1 SQVTM and CDR2 ANQGSEA come from the germline V gene. The V end lost 4 bases, the J end lost 2 bases, and 15 bases lay between the germline ends. The CDR3 totals 15 residues.

The chain has TRBV6-5 and TRBJ1-2, with TRBD1 identical over 8 bases. Germline V lookup: CDR1 MNHEY, CDR2 SVGAGI. J lost 3 bases, V lost 2 bases, and 8 bases had no gene match. The CDR3 length is 16 residues. CDR3 amino acids: CASSYQGQADYYGYTF. The DNA for the CDR3 is TGTGCCAGCAGTTACCAGGGACAGGCCGACTACTATGGCTACACCTTC.

The chain has TRBV5-1 and TRBJ2-3; possible D gene TRBD1, 5 bases. The ends were cut back, 3 bases at V and 1 base at J, with 12 bases in the middle. Germline V CDR1 and CDR2: SGHRS, YFSETQ. This CDR3 has 15 amino acids. For the CDR3, the DNA is TGCGCCAGCAGCTGGTCCGGCAGGGGCACAGATACGCAGTATTTT. Its translation: CASSWSGRGTDTQYF.

As regards this clone: This sample also contains other DNA sequences that code for the same CDR3. CDR3 coding DNA: TGTGCCAGCTCACCAGACAGGGACTATGGCTACACCTTC. This translates into CASSPDRDYGYTF. The chain is built from TRBV18 and TRBJ1-2; 7 bases are a match to TRBD1. The CDR3 is 13 amino acids. V shed 2 bases and J 3 bases; nucleotides not matched to a gene: 0. From germline, CDR1 is KGHSH and CDR2 LQKENI.

V usage is TRBV15 and J usage is TRBJ2-5; TRBD1 aligns across 7 bases. Trimming at V came to 6 bases and at J to 1 base, leaving 8 bases not matched to a gene. Germline assignment: CDR1 LNHNV and CDR2 YYDKDF (reference sequence). The CDR3 covers 15 residues. The CDR3 coding sequence is TGTGCCACCAGAAGGGGTGCAGGGGGCCAAGAGACCCAGTACTTC. Translated, it gives CATRRGAGGQETQYF. Full variable domain (outside the CDR3, taken from reference TRBV15 and TRBJ2-5): DAMVIQNPRYQVTQFGKPVTLSCSQTLNHNVMYWYQQKSSQAPKLLFHYYDKDFNNEADTPDNFQSRRPNTSFCFLDIRSPGLGDTAMYLCATRRGAGGQETQYFGPGTRLLVL.

This chain connects TRBV28 to TRBJ2-7, with 9 bases lining up with TRBD1. CDR1 MDHEN and CDR2 SYDVKM come from the germline V gene. The V gene end was trimmed by 6 bases and the J gene end by 2 bases; junction bases not matched to a gene: 5. The CDR3 is made up of 14 amino acids. The CDR3 DNA is TGTGCCAGCAGATCGTGGGACAGGGCCTACGAGCAGTACTTC. Protein product: CASRSWDRAYEQYF.

Regarding this clone: Other DNA variants within this sample encode the same CDR3. This chain uses TRBV10-3 with TRBJ1-3; TRBD1 matches at 10 bases. The CDR3 contains 15 residues. V was pared by 4 bases and J by 4 bases, with 4 bases of the junction left unmatched. Germline V lookup: CDR1 ENHRY, CDR2 SYGVKD. CDR3 coding DNA: TGTGCCATCAGTGGGCCGGGACAGGGGGGAAACACCATATATTTT. As protein: CAISGPGQGGNTIYF.

The CDR3 protein is CASSLSVSNEKLFF. The CDR3 nucleotides are TGCGCCAGCAGCTTGAGCGTTTCTAATGAAAAACTGTTTTTT. The chain links TRBV5-1 to TRBJ1-4, with D hard to call. Trimming left V 1 base short and J 3 bases short, with 7 bases between. Germline V lookup: CDR1 SGHRS, CDR2 YFSETQ. The CDR3 has 14 residues. Combining the CDR3 with reference TRBV5-1 and TRBJ1-4 gives the whole variable domain KAGVTQTPRYLIKTRGQQVTLSCSPISGHRSVSWYQQTPGQGLQFLFEYFSETQRNKGNFPGRFSGRQFSNSRSEMNVSTLELGDSALYLCASSLSVSNEKLFFGSGTQLSVL.

This clone has at least ten counts. The V gene is TRBV19, the J gene TRBJ1-6, with 10 bases lining up with TRBD1. The germline gives CDR1 LNHDA, CDR2 SQIVND (reference sequence). This CDR3 has 14 amino acids. J lost 10 bases, V lost 6 bases, and 6 bases had no gene match. The CDR3 DNA is TGTGCCAGTAGGGGGACAGGGGACTGGTCACCCCTCCACTTT. It encodes CASRGTGDWSPLHF.

The V call is TRBV5-1, the J call TRBJ1-3; D is perhaps TRBD1 (5 bases). V lost 4 bases, J lost 0 bases, and 14 bases lay in between. CDR1 and CDR2 (germline): SGHRS, YFSETQ. The CDR3 consists of 16 residues. The CDR3 is CASSLDGAYSGNTIYF. The CDR3 coding sequence is TGCGCCAGCAGCCTGGATGGGGCTTACTCTGGAAACACCATATATTTT.

The V call is TRBV6-6, the J call TRBJ1-2; 8 positions match TRBD1. J gave up 10 bases and V 4 bases, and 8 bases lay outside the gene matches. There are 13 residues in the CDR3. Germline loops: CDR1 MNHNY, CDR2 SVGAGI (reference sequence). The CDR3 bases are TGTGCCAGCAGTTCCCGGACAGGGTGGTACTACACCTTC. It yields the protein CASSSRTGWYYTF.

The CDR3 is CASSLGTVNTEAFF. CDR3 in DNA: TGCGCCAGCAGCTTAGGGACAGTGAACACTGAAGCTTTCTTT. This sequence joins TRBV5-1 and TRBJ1-1, with 7 bases identical to TRBD1. J was trimmed by 0 bases and V by 2 bases; bases with no gene match: 1. CDR3 length: 14 residues. Germline V CDR1 and CDR2: SGHRS, YFSETQ.